These 3 T cell receptor beta chains were sequenced from one sample in a study of tumor-infiltrating lymphocytes in primary liver carcinoma (dated by TCRdb to about 2017). Blood RNA was extracted from unsorted whole blood with TRIzol reagent; germline DNA came from the DNeasy Blood & Tissue kit. Data came from an Illumina HiSeq 2500. TCRbeta-specific cDNA was reverse-transcribed from 500 ng total RNA using a constant-region primer and ProtoScript II reverse transcriptase. Construction of the TCRbeta libraries relied on three nested rounds of multiplex PCR, following a slightly modified ARM-PCR procedure. Multiplex TRBV1-TRBV30 forward primers and a Cbeta reverse primer were used in the first two PCR rounds, each of which was run for around 10 cycles. In TCRdb, the public reads were trimmed at Q25 with fastp and aligned with MiXCR, with productive beta chains retained. One record per CDR3 amino acid sequence lists the most common genes and DNA. The sample table shows around 330,000 distinct CDR3 sequences, and less than 75% are seen once. The top ten constitute about 8.4% of the sample.

The sample comprised peripheral blood. Receptor source: a man between 35 and 55 years old with primary liver carcinoma and hepatitis B virus infection.

A few counts support this clonotype. The chain links TRBV12-3 or TRBV12-4 to TRBJ2-1; D may be TRBD2 (6 bases). The CDR3 extends over 15 amino acids. With 5 bases removed from V and 7 bases from J, the gap between germline ends came to 18 bases. The CDR3: CASSLGASVSNEQFF. CDR3 coding DNA: TGTGCCAGCAGTCTTGGGGCTAGCGTAAGTAATGAGCAGTTCTTC.

V usage is TRBV2 and J usage is TRBJ2-5, with TRBD1 as a possible D gene (5 bases). V lost 5 bases to trimming and J lost 2 bases, with 9 bases between them. Germline V CDR1 and CDR2: SNHLY, FYNNEI. This CDR3 spans 13 amino acids. The CDR3 nucleotides read TGTGCCAGCAGTATACAGGAGCAAGAGACCCAGTACTTC. It translates to CASSIQEQETQYF. The complete variable domain, with remaining parts taken from reference TRBV2 and TRBJ2-5, reads EPEVTQTPSHQVTQMGQEVILRCVPISNHLYFYWYRQILGQKVEFLVSFYNNEISEKSEIFDDQFSVERPDGSNFTLKIRSTKLEDSAMYFCASSIQEQETQYFGPGTRLLVL.

Comment on this clonotype: The conserved closing phenylalanine or tryptophan is absent in this CDR3, likely reflecting a read error. The chain uses TRBV14 and TRBJ2-7; 9 positions agree with TRBD1. CDR1 is SGHDN and CDR2 is FVKESK in the germline V gene. Unmatched junction bases numbered 8, after V lost 1 base and J lost 4 bases. The CDR3 is 16 amino acids. In nucleotides, the CDR3 is TGTGCCAGCAGCCAAGTATTGGGACAGGGAGATTACGAGCAGTACCTC. The encoded protein is CASSQVLGQGDYEQYL.